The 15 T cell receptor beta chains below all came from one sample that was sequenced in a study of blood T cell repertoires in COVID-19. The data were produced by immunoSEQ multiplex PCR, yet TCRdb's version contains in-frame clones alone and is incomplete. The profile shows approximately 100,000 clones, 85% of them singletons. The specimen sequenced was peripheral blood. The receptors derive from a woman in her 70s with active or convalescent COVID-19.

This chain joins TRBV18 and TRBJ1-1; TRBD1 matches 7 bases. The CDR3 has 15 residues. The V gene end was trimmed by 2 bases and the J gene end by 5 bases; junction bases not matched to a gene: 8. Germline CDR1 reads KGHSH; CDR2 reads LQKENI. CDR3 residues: CASSPIPGQRTEAFF. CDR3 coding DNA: TGTGCCAGCTCACCAATCCCGGGACAGAGGACTGAAGCTTTCTTT.

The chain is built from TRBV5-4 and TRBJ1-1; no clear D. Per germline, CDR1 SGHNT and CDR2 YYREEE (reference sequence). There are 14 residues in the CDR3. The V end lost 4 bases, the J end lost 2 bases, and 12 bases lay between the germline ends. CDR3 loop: CASSPGLGNTEAFF. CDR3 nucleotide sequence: TGTGCCAGCAGCCCTGGACTGGGAAACACTGAAGCTTTCTTT.

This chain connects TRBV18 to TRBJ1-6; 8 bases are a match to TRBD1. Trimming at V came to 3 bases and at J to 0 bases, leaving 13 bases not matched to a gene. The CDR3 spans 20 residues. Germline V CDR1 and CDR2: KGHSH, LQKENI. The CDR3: CASSPDRGSGPSSYNSPLHF. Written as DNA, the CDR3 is TGTGCCAGCTCACCCGACAGGGGCTCTGGGCCTAGCTCCTATAATTCACCCCTCCACTTT.

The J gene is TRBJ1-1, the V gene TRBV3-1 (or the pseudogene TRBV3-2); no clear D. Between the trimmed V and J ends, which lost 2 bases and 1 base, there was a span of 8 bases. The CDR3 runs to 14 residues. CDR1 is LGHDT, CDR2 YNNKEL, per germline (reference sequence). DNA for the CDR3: TGTGCCAGCAGCCAATTAAACAGGAACACTGAAGCTTTCTTT. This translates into CASSQLNRNTEAFF.

The CDR3 coding sequence is TGTGCCAGCAGTTTAATTCCTAGCTCCTACGAGCAGTACTTC. Translation: CASSLIPSSYEQYF. This chain uses TRBV27 with TRBJ2-7; D ambiguous. The CDR3 consists of 14 residues. V was cut by 2 bases and J by 0 bases, with 8 bases left in between. Per the germline V gene, CDR1 is MNHEY and CDR2 is SMNVEV (reference sequence).

Here the CDR3 DNA reads TGTGCCAGCAGTTTAGTTTCGCAGTATCCAGAGACCCAGTACTTC. Amino acid sequence: CASSLVSQYPETQYF. The J gene is TRBJ2-5, the V gene TRBV28; D gene uncertain. This CDR3 spans 15 amino acids. V was cut by 2 bases and J by 4 bases, with 14 bases left in between. Germline CDR1 is MDHEN and CDR2 is SYDVKM.

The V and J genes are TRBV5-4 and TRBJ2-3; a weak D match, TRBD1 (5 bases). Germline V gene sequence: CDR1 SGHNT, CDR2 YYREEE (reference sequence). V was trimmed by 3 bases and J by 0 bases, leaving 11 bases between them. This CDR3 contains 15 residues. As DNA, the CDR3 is TGTGCCAGCAGCTCACCTCAGGGAAGCACAGATACGCAGTATTTT. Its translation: CASSSPQGSTDTQYF.

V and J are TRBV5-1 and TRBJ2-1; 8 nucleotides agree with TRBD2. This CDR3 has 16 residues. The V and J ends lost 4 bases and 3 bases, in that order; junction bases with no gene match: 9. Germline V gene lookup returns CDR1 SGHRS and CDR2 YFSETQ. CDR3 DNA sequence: TGCGCCAGCAGCCCCCTTAGCGGGGCGATCTACAATGAGCAGTTCTTC. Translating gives CASSPLSGAIYNEQFF.

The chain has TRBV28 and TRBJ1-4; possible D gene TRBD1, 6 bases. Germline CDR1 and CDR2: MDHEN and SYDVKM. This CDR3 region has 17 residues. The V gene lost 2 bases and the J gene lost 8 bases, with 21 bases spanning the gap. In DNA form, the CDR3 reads TGTGCCAGCAGTTTACTATCTGGAGTGGGGGCTCAGGAAAAACTGTTTTTT. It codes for CASSLLSGVGAQEKLFF.

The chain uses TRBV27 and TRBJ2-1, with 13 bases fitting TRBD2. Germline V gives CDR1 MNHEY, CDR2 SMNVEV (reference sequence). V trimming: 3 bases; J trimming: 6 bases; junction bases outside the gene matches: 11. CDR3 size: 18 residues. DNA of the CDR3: TGTGCCAGCAGTTTCTCCTGGACTAGCGGGAGCCGTAGCAATGAGCAGTTCTTC. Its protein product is CASSFSWTSGSRSNEQFF.

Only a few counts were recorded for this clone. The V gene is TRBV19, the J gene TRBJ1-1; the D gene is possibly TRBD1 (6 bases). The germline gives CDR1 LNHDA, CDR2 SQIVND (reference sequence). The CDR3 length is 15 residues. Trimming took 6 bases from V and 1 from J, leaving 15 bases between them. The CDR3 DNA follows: TGTGCCAGTAGACCACCGGGACACAAGAACACTGAAGCTTTCTTT. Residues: CASRPPGHKNTEAFF.

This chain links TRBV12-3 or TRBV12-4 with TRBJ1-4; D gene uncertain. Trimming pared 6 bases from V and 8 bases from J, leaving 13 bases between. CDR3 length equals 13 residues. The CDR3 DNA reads TGTGCCAGCAGCCTCTCCATGCTAGAAAAACTGTTTTTT. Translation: CASSLSMLEKLFF.

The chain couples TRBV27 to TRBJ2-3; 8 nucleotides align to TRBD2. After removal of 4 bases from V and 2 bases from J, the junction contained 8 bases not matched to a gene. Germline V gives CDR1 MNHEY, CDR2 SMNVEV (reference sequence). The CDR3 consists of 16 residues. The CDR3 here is CASSSIGRGDTDTQYF. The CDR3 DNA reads TGTGCCAGCAGTTCCATCGGGAGGGGCGACACAGATACGCAGTATTTT.

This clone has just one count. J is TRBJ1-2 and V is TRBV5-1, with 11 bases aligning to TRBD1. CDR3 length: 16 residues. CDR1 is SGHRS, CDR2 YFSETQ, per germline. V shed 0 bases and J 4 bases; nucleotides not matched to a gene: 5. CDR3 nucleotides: TGCGCCAGCAGCTTGGCCCCCGGGACAGGGGGCTATGGCTACACCTTC. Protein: CASSLAPGTGGYGYTF.

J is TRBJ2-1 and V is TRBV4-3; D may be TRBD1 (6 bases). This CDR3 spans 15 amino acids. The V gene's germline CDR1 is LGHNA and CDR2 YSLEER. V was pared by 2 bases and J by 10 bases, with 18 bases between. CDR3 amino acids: CASSQLGASPGEQFF. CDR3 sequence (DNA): TGCGCCAGCAGCCAATTGGGGGCTAGCCCTGGAGAGCAGTTCTTC.